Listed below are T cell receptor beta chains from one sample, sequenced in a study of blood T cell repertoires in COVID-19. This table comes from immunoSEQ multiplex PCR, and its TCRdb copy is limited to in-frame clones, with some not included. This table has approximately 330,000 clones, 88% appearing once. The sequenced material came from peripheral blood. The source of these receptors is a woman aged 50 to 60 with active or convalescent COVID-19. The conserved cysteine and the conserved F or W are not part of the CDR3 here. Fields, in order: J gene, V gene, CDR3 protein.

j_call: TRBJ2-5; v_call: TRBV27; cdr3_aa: ASRPGTGGWETQY
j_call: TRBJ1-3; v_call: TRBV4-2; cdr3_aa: ASSQEDSSGNTIY
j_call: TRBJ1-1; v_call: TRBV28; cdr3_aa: ASSLRQVLEAF
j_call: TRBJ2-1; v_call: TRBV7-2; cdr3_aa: ASSLSGTSGRAVREQF
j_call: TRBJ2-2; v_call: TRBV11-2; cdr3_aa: ASSSDRGQVTGELF
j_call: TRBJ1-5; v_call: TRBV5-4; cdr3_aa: ASSSGLGQPQH
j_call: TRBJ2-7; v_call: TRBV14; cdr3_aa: ASSPFSDSYEQY
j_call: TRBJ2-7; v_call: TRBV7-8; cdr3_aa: ASSFDRGEYYEQY
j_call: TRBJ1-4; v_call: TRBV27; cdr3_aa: ASSLLRDMGEKLF
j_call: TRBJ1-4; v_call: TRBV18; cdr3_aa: ASSPLGGVREKLF
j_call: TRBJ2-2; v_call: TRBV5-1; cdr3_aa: ASSSRENTGELF
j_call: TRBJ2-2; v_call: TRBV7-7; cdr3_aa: ASTPGILLQNTGELF
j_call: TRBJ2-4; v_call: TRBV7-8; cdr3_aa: ASSLARQGAVNIQY
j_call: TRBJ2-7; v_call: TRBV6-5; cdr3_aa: ASSYSYSGGTYEQY
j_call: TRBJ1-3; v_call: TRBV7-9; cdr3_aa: ASSSSGTGVSGNTIY
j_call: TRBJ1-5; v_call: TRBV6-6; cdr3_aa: ASSYPGQGLYQPQH
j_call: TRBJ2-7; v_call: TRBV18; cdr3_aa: ASSPGLAGGYEQY
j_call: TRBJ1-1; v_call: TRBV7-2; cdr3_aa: ATAGSGITEAF
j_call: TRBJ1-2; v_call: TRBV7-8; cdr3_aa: ASSLSVQYGYT
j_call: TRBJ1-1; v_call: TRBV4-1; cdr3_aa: ASSHEVRNTEAF
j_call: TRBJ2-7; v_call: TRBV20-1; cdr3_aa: SAGTGFEQY
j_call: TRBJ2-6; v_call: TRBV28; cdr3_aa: ASSTPLAANVLT
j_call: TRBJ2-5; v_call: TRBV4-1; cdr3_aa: ASSQPTGRETQY
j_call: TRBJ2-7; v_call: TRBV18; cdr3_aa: ASSQSAGGEQY
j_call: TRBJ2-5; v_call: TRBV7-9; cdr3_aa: ASSLFGTSGGLQETQY
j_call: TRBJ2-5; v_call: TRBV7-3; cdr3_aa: ASSLGAGVETQY
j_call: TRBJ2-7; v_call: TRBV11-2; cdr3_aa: ASSPRLVSYEQY
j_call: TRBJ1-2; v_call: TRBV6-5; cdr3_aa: ASSYGSGDGYT
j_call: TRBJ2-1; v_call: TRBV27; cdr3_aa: ASSSSSGGGNEQF
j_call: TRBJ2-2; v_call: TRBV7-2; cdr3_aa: ASSPRGYTNTGELF
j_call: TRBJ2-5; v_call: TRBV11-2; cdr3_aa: ASSLVVAGGMDLRETQY
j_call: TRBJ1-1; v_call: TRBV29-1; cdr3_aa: SVEGGYTEAF
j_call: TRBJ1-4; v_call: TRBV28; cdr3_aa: ASSVGQNEKLF
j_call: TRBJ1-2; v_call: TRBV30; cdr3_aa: AWRAARGTYGYT
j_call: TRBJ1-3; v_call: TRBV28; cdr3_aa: ASIAGFSGNTIY
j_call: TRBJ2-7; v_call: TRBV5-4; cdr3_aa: ASSSKAGTGLGEQY
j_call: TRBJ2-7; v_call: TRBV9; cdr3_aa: ASSVEASSYEQY
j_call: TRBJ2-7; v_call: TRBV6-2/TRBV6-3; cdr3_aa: ASSLTSGREY
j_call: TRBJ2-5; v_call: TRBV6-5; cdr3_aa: ASSSQDYPQETQY
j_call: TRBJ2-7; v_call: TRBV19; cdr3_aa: ASSTRGSNYEQY
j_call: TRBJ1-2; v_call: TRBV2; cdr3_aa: ASNEGVNYGYT
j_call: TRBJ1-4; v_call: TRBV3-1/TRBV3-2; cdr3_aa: ASRPGFSGKLF
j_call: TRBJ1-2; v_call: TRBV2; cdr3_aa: ASSERDRNGNYGYT
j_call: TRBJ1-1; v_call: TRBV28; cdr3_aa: ASSSRRKGQNTEAF
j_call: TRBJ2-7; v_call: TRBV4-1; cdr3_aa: ASSQVVSVAGSQWEQY
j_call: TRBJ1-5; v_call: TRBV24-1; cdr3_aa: ATSDPTDLGQPQH
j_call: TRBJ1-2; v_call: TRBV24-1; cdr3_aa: ATSEDTNYGYT
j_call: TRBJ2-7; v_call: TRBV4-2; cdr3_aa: ASSQDNGGRGNEQY
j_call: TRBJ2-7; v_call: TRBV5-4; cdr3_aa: ASSLSDPNPYEQY
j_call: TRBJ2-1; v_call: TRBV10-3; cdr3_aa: AISESQGLYEQF
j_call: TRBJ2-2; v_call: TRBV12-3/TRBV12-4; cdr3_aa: ASSLQGPGELF
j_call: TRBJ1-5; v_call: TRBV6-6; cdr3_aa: ASSPSPGQGSIYQPQH
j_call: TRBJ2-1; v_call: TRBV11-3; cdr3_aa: ASSLGRGTYNEQF